This T cell receptor (beta chain) derives from a study of shared clonotypes between healthy human individuals. V gave up 7 bases and J gave up 3 bases, with 15 bases separating them. Germline V gene lookup returns CDR1 MDHEN and CDR2 SYDVKM. The CDR3 is 14 residues long. Some clones are missing from TCRdb's copy, which holds only in-frame ones; the method was immunoSEQ multiplex PCR. This sample yields approximately 590,000 clones, of which just under 97% are seen a single time; less than 0.13% belongs to the top ten. Naive CD8 isolation took CD45RO-negative cells positively selected for CCR7 and excluded terminally differentiated effector memory CD45RA+ cells.

The rearrangement links TRBV28 to TRBJ1-1, with D uncertain. This TCR came from a woman aged 25-40 years in good health. Sequenced sample: naive CD8+ T cells sorted from blood. The DNA of the CDR3 is TGTGCCAGCACCCACGAAGCGGGGTACACTGAAGCTTTCTTT. Protein: CASTHEAGYTEAFF.